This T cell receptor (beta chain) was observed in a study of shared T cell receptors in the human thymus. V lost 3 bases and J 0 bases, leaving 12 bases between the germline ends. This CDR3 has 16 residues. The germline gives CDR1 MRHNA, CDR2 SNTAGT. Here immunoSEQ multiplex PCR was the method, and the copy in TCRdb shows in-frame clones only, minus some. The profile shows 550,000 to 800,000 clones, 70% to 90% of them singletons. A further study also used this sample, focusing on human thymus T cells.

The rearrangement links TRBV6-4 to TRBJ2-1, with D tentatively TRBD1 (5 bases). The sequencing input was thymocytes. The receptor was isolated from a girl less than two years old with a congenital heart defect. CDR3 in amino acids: CASSEDSSFSYNEQFF. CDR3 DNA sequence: TGTGCCAGCAGTGAAGACAGTTCCTTCTCCTACAATGAGCAGTTCTTC.